Presented here are 4 T cell receptor beta chains from one specimen sequenced in a study of OX40 agonist ivuxolimab in advanced cancers. Libraries were prepared by immunoSEQ multiplex PCR; TCRdb keeps only in-frame clonotypes and omits some of them. The repertoire holds 70,000 or so clones, approximately 92% seen once, with about 0.51% in the top ten. The source material was CD4+ or CD8+ T cells sorted from blood, sampled in a trial of the OX40 agonist ivuxolimab. The receptors were sampled from an adult with an advanced solid tumor such as melanoma, head and neck, liver or kidney cancer.

The genes are TRBV7-2 and TRBJ2-1, with D tentatively TRBD2 (5 bases). The CDR3 contains 17 residues. Trimming left V 1 base short and J 2 bases short, with 15 bases between. Germline CDR1 reads SGHTA; CDR2 reads FQGNSA. CDR3 protein: CASSLVLAGRTYNEQFF. CDR3 DNA sequence: TGTGCCAGCAGCTTAGTCTTGGCGGGCCGAACCTACAATGAGCAGTTCTTC.

J is TRBJ1-6 and V is TRBV27; D is unclear. The V gene lost 5 bases and the J gene lost 7 bases, with 18 bases spanning the gap. CDR3 length: 16 residues. Germline CDR1 and CDR2: MNHEY and SMNVEV (reference sequence). Written as DNA, the CDR3 is TGTGCCAGCAGTCTCCGCCCACCTCCCAGAAATTCACCCCTCCACTTT. Its protein is CASSLRPPPRNSPLHF.

The gene calls are TRBV13 and TRBJ2-4, with D perhaps matching TRBD2 (5 bases). CDR3 size: 17 residues. Germline V gene lookup returns CDR1 PRHDT and CDR2 FYEKMQ (reference sequence). The V gene lost 5 bases and the J gene lost 2 bases, with 19 bases spanning the gap. The CDR3 DNA is TGTGCCAGCAGCACCTTACTAGGGCCCAAAACCAAAAACATTCAGTACTTC. Its translation: CASSTLLGPKTKNIQYF.

This chain uses TRBV11-1 with TRBJ2-7; D remains ambiguous. The V and J ends lost 3 bases and 6 bases respectively, with 15 bases between them. CDR1 is SGHAT and CDR2 is FQDESV in the germline V gene (reference sequence). The CDR3 has 14 amino acids. The CDR3 sequence: CASSFPGQAGEQYF. For the CDR3, the DNA is TGTGCCAGCAGCTTCCCCGGGCAAGCAGGCGAGCAGTACTTC.